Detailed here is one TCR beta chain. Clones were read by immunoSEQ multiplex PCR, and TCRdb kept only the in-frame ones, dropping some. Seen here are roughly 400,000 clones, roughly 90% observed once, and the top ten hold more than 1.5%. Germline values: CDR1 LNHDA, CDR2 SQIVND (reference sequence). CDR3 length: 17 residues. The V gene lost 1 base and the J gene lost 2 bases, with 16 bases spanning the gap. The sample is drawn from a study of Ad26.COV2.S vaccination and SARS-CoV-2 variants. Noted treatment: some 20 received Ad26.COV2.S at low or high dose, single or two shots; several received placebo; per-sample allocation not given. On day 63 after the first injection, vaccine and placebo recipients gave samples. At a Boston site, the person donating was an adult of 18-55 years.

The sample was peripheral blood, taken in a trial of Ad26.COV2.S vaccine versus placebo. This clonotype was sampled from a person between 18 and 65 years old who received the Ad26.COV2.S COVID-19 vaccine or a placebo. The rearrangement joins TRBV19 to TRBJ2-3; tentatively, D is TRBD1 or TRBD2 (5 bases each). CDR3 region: CASSIGPAGAFTDTQYF. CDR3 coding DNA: TGTGCCAGTAGTATAGGCCCTGCCGGGGCATTCACAGATACGCAGTATTTT.